This TCR beta chain is from a study of blood T cell repertoires in COVID-19. TCRdb's copy holds only in-frame clones and misses some; the assay was immunoSEQ multiplex PCR. This table has under 500,000 clones, about 85% appearing once. The study assigned cohorts using participant-reported clinical history. The TCR was taken from a woman aged 18-30 years with acute COVID-19. The source material was PBMCs or T cells enriched from blood (not recorded which).

The CDR3 is CASSFPTSGKRTDTQYF. Here the CDR3 DNA reads TGTGCCAGCAGCTTCCCGACTAGCGGGAAACGCACAGATACGCAGTATTTT. J is TRBJ2-3 and V is TRBV7-9; 11 bases fit TRBD2. V was clipped by 3 bases and J by 1 base; unmatched bases: 6. The germline CDR1 and CDR2 sequences are SEHNR and FQNEAQ (reference sequence). CDR3 length: 17 amino acids.